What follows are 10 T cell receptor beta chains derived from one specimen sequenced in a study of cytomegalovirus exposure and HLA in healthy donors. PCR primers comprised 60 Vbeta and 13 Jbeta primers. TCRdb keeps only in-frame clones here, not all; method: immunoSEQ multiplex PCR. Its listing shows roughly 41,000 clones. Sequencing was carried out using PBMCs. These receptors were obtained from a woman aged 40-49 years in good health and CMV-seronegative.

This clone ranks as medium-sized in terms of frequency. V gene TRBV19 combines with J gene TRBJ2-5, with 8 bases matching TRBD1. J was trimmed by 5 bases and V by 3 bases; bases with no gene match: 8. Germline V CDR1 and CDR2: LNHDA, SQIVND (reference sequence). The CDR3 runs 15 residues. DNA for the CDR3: TGTGCCAGTAGTATCGGTTCAGGGGGCAGGGAGACCCAGTACTTC. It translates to CASSIGSGGRETQYF. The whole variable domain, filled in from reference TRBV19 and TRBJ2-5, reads DGGITQSPKYLFRKEGQNVTLSCEQNLNHDAMYWYRQDPGQGLRLIYYSQIVNDFQKGDIAEGYSVSREKKESFPLTVTSAQKNPTAFYLCASSIGSGGRETQYFGPGTRLLVL.

The CDR3 loop is CASSLVGGYGYTF. CDR3 DNA: TGTGCCAGCAGCTTGGTCGGGGGCTATGGCTACACCTTC. The chain links TRBV5-4 to TRBJ1-2; D perhaps matches TRBD1 (5 bases). The CDR3 extends over 13 amino acids. CDR1 is SGHNT, CDR2 YYREEE, per germline (reference sequence). The ends were cut back, 0 bases at V and 4 bases at J, with 7 bases in the middle.

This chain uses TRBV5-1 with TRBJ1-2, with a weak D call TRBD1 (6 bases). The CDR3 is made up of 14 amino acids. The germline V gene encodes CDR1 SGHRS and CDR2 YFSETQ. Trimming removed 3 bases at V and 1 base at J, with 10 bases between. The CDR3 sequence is CASSSSGDNYGYTF. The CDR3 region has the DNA TGCGCCAGCAGCTCATCAGGGGATAACTATGGCTACACCTTC. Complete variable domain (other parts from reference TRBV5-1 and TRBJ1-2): KAGVTQTPRYLIKTRGQQVTLSCSPISGHRSVSWYQQTPGQGLQFLFEYFSETQRNKGNFPGRFSGRQFSNSRSEMNVSTLELGDSALYLCASSSSGDNYGYTFGSGTRLTVV.

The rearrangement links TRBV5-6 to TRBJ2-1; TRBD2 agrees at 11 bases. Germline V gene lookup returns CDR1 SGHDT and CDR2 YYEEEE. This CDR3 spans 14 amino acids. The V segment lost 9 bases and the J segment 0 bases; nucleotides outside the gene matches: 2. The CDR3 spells CAITSGSSYNEQFF. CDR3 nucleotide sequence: TGTGCCATCACTAGCGGGAGCTCCTACAATGAGCAGTTCTTC.

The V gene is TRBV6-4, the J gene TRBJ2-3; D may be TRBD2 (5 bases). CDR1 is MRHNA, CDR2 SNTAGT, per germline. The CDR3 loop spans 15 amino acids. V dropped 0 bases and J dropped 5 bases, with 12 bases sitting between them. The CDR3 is CASSDSAGSVDTQYF. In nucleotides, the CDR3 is TGTGCCAGCAGTGACTCGGCGGGCAGTGTAGATACGCAGTATTTT.

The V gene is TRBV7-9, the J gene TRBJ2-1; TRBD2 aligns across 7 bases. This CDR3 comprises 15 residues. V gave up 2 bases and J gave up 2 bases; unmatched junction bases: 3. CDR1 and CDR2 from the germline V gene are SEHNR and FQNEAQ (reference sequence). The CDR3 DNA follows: TGTGCCAGCAGCTTAAATCTAGCGGCCTACAATGAGCAGTTCTTC. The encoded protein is CASSLNLAAYNEQFF.

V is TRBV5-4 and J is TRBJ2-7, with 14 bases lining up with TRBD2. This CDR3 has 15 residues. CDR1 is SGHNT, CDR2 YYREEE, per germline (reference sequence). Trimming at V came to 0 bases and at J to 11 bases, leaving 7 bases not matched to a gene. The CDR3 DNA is TGTGCCAGCAGCTTGGTCGGGACTAGCGGGAGTGATGAGTACTTC. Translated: CASSLVGTSGSDEYF.

CDR3 amino acids: CASSYGQGAGGRYGYTF. The CDR3 nucleotides read TGTGCCAGCAGCTACGGACAGGGGGCTGGAGGACGCTATGGCTACACCTTC. The chain carries TRBV5-4 and TRBJ1-2; TRBD1 aligns across 11 bases. The CDR3 covers 17 residues. V dropped 3 bases and J dropped 4; count of bases not matched to a gene: 11. CDR1 and CDR2 (germline): SGHNT, YYREEE (reference sequence).

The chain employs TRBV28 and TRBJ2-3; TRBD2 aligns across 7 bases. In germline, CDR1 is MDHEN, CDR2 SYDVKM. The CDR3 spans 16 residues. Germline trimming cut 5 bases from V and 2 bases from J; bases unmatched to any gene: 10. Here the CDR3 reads CASSHRDYRYTDTQYF. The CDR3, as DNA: TGTGCCAGCAGTCACCGGGACTACCGATACACAGATACGCAGTATTTT.

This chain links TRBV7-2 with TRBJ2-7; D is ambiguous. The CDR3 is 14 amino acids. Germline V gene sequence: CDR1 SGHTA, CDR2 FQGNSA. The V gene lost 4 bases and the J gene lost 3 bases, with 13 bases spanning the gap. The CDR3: CASSSSGSLYEQYF. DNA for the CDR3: TGTGCCAGCAGCTCCTCCGGGTCGCTCTACGAGCAGTACTTC. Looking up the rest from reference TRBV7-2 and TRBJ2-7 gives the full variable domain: GAGVSQSPSNKVTEKGKDVELRCDPISGHTALYWYRQSLGQGLEFLIYFQGNSAPDKSGLPSDRFSAERTGGSVSTLTIQRTQQEDSAVYLCASSSSGSLYEQYFGPGTRLTVT.